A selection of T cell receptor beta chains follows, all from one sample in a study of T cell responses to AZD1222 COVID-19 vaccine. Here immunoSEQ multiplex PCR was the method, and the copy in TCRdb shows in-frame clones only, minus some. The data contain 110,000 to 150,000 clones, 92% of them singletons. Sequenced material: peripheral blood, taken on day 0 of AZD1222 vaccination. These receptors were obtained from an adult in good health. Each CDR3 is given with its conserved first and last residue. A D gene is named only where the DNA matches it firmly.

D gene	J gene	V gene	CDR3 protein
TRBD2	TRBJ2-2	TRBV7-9	CASSFDGGLAGQHGELFF
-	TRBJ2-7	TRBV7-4	CASSPPSPYYEQYF
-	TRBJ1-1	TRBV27	CASSLQGLNTEAFF
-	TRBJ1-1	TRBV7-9	CASSTPSGANTEAFF
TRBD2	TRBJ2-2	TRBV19	CASQRGVAGSGTGELFF
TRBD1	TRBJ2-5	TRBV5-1	CASSLGPGTEETQYF
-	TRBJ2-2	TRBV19	CASSIRFLVVELFF
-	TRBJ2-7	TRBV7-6	CASSSRLTTDEQYF
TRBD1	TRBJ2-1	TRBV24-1	CATSDRQGYSYNEQFF
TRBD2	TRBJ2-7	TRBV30	CAQTLAGVGAEQYF
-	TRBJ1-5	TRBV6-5	CASWDRQGGQPQHF
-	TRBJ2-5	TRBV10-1	CASSEGQGTSVLKKTQYF
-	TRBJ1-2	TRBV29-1	CSAGLGGAYGYTF
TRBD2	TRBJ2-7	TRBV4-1	CASSHPFREGYEQYF
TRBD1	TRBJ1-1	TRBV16	CASSLQGGGTEAFF
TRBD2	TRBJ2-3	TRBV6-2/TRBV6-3	CASSDPSGRGTDTQYF
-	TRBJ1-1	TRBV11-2	CASSLARGTEAFF
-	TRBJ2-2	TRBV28	CATRWATNTGELFF
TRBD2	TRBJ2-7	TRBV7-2	CASSLVASGYEQYF
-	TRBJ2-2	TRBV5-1	CASTSRTGAGTGELFF
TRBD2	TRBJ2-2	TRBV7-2	CASSRGGRAYTGELFF
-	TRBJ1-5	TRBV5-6	CASSLAGSNQPQHF
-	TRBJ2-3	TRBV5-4	CASPSRDVSTDTQYF
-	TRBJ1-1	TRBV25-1	CASTLGRAEAFF
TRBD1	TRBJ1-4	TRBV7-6	CASSPEGQGQTTNEKLFF
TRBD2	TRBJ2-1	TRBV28	CASILAGGPMNEQFF
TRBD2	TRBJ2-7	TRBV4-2	CASSQENLRLAGGHRYEQYF
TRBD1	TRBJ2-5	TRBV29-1	CSASPGQGFQTQYF
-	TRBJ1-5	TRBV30	CAWSAGAWGNQPQHF
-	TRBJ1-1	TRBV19	CASSFSPGQAFF
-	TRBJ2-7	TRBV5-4	CASSLVRGPLAEQYF
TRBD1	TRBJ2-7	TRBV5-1	CASSPGQGSYEQYF
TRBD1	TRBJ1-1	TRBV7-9	CASSGRTGRVNTEAFF
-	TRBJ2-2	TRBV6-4	CASSESPGNTGELFF
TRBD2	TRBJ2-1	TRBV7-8	CASNIPSGLAGTHEQFF
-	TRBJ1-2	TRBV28	CASSLLAAWQGSGTF
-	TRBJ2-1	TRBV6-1	CASSENIRAEEFF
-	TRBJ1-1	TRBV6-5	CASSYRQWVRAEAFF
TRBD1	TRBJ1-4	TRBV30	CAWRDGTGWEKLFF
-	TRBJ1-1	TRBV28	CASSQQGGNTEAFF
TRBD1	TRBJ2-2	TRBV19	CASSITGGLAGELFF
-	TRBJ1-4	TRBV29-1	CSASGSTATNEKLFF
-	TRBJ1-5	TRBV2	CASKSGEGNQPQHF
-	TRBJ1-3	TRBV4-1	CASSHSVGNSGNTIYF
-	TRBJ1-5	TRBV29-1	CSVVVAGLGGQPQHF